The next 15 T cell receptor beta chains were all read from a single sample in a study of technical replicates of blood from a handful of donors. The assay was immunoSEQ multiplex PCR, and TCRdb's table has in-frame clones only and misses some. The data show around 95,000 clones, over 85% seen once. Material for sequencing was T cells isolated from PBMCs. The receptors come from a human donor in good health.

The chain employs TRBV28 and TRBJ2-7; perhaps TRBD2 as D (6 bases). Between the trimmed V and J ends, which lost 3 bases and 2 bases, there was a span of 8 bases. Germline V CDR1 and CDR2: MDHEN, SYDVKM. The CDR3 has 13 amino acids. This chain's CDR3 is CASSFGGTYEQYF. In DNA, the CDR3 is TGTGCCAGCAGTTTCGGGGGAACCTACGAGCAGTACTTC.

This chain links TRBV5-1 with TRBJ1-4; D is undetermined. Trimming took 0 bases from V and 7 from J, leaving 7 bases between them. The CDR3 is made up of 13 amino acids. The germline gives CDR1 SGHRS, CDR2 YFSETQ. The CDR3 reads CASSLGGSEKLFF. DNA for the CDR3: TGCGCCAGCAGCTTGGGAGGGAGTGAAAAACTGTTTTTT.

This clone was observed a handful of times. V is TRBV4-1 and J is TRBJ1-4; D gene ambiguous. Trimming removed 3 bases from V and 5 bases from J, with 7 bases in between. Per germline, CDR1 MGHRA and CDR2 YSYEKL. The CDR3 consists of 13 residues. The CDR3 loop is CASSQWRNEKLFF. The CDR3 coding sequence is TGCGCCAGCAGCCAGTGGCGGAATGAAAAACTGTTTTTT.

The rearrangement links TRBV5-6 to TRBJ2-7, with 7 bases matching TRBD1. V dropped 4 bases and J dropped 2; count of bases not matched to a gene: 15. Germline values: CDR1 SGHDT, CDR2 YYEEEE. The CDR3 runs to 17 residues. The CDR3 DNA is TGTGCCAGCAGCCGGAGGCCCCGGGACAGTTTTACCTACGAGCAGTACTTC. Its protein product is CASSRRPRDSFTYEQYF.

This clone was counted only a few times. The chain is built from TRBV9 and TRBJ1-1; a weak D match, TRBD1 (6 bases). Trimming stripped 4 bases from V and 1 base from J, with 8 bases between. The germline V gene has CDR1 SGDLS and CDR2 YYNGEE. This CDR3 contains 13 residues. CDR3 in DNA: TGTGCCAGCAGCTTGGACAGGAACACTGAAGCTTTCTTT. It translates to CASSLDRNTEAFF.

This clone occurred a few times. The chain combines TRBV30 with TRBJ1-1; D is uncertain. The CDR3 length is 12 residues. The germline V and J ends were trimmed by 0 bases and 5 bases, with 7 bases remaining between them. Germline V gene lookup returns CDR1 GTSNPN and CDR2 SVGIG (reference sequence). The CDR3 region has the DNA TGTGCCTGGAGTGTAATAGCGACTGAAGCTTTCTTT. It translates to CAWSVIATEAFF.

V and J are TRBV10-3 and TRBJ2-1, with D possibly being TRBD2 (7 bases). Germline lookup yields CDR1 ENHRY and CDR2 SYGVKD. The CDR3 length is 17 residues. Trimming removed 3 bases at V and 4 bases at J, with 19 bases between. CDR3 nucleotide sequence: TGTGCCATCAGTGATTCAGTCGGGGGGACACGATACAATGAGCAGTTCTTC. It encodes CAISDSVGGTRYNEQFF.

The chain employs TRBV15 and TRBJ1-5; 9 nucleotides match TRBD1. V shed 2 bases, J shed 2 bases, and the junction held 1 base outside the gene matches. Germline CDR1 is LNHNV and CDR2 is YYDKDF (reference sequence). The CDR3 is made up of 15 amino acids. The CDR3: CATSRWTGGNQPQHF. The DNA of the CDR3 is TGTGCCACCAGCAGATGGACAGGGGGCAATCAGCCCCAGCATTTT.

The chain employs TRBV6-1 and TRBJ2-1, with TRBD2 identical over 7 bases. V lost 3 bases to trimming and J lost 0 bases; unmatched junction nucleotides: 5. There are 16 residues in the CDR3. Germline-derived CDR1 and CDR2 are MNHNS and SASEGT. Written as DNA, the CDR3 is TGTGCCAGCAGTGAGCCCCCTAGCGGCTCCTACAATGAGCAGTTCTTC. It encodes CASSEPPSGSYNEQFF.

This sequence joins TRBV6-4 and TRBJ1-2; D not resolved. Trimming shortened V by 3 bases and J by 8 bases, and 13 bases separated the two germline ends. CDR1 and CDR2 from the germline V gene are MRHNA and SNTAGT. This CDR3 comprises 13 residues. The CDR3 loop is CASSEEAGSGYTF. In nucleotides, the CDR3 is TGTGCCAGCAGTGAGGAGGCGGGGTCCGGCTACACCTTC.

The rearrangement uses TRBV15 and TRBJ1-2, with D hard to call. The V end lost 0 bases, the J end lost 5 bases, and 13 bases lay between the germline ends. Germline CDR1 LNHNV, CDR2 YYDKDF (reference sequence). The CDR3 consists of 15 residues. CDR3 DNA sequence: TGTGCCACCAGCAGAGATTTAGCAGCGCGATATGGCTACACCTTC. The encoded protein is CATSRDLAARYGYTF.

The chain links TRBV11-2 to TRBJ2-5; no reliable D call. The CDR3 has 11 amino acids. V lost 5 bases and J 2 bases, leaving 3 bases between the germline ends. Germline CDR1 is SGHAT and CDR2 is FQNNGV. CDR3 in amino acids: CASSPQETQYF. The CDR3 DNA follows: TGTGCCAGCAGCCCGCAAGAGACCCAGTACTTC.

This chain joins TRBV10-3 and TRBJ1-1; D perhaps matches TRBD1 (5 bases). This CDR3 comprises 14 residues. Per the germline V gene, CDR1 is ENHRY and CDR2 is SYGVKD. V was cut by 4 bases and J by 1 base, with 10 bases left in between. CDR3 DNA: TGTGCCATCAGTGGATCCGGGGGGAACACTGAAGCTTTCTTT. This encodes CAISGSGGNTEAFF.

The chain uses TRBV4-2 and TRBJ1-4; 7 bases line up with TRBD1. The CDR3 totals 17 residues. From germline, CDR1 is LGHNA and CDR2 YNFKEQ. The J segment lost 1 base and the V segment lost 2 bases, leaving 7 bases of the junction unmatched. The CDR3 DNA is TGTGCCAGCAGCCAACCGGGACAGTCAGGAACTAATGAAAAACTGTTTTTT. Its protein product is CASSQPGQSGTNEKLFF.

Only one count was recorded for this clone. The chain is built from TRBV19 and TRBJ2-3; TRBD2 might be the D (7 bases). The CDR3 covers 15 residues. The germline V and J ends were trimmed by 5 bases and 2 bases, with 14 bases remaining between them. Germline lookup yields CDR1 LNHDA and CDR2 SQIVND (reference sequence). The CDR3 protein is CASSVRGGLTDTQYF. For the CDR3, the DNA is TGTGCCAGTAGTGTTCGCGGGGGCCTCACAGATACGCAGTATTTT.